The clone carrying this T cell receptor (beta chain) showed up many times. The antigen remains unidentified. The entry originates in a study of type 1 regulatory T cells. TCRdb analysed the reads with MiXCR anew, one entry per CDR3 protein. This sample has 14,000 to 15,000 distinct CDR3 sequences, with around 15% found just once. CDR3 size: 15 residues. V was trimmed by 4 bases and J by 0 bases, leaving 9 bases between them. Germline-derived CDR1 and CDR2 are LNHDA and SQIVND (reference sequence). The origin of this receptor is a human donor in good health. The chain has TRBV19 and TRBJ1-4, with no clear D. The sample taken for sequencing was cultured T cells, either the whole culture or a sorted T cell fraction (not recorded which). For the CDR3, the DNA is TGTGCCAGTAGTACGCAGATCTCAACTAATGAAAAACTGTTTTTT. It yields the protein CASSTQISTNEKLFF.